The next 6 T cell receptor beta chains were all read from a single sample in a study of blood T cell repertoires in COVID-19. Produced via immunoSEQ multiplex PCR; TCRdb's table is partial and in-frame only. The repertoire holds some 260,000 clones, with around 80% as singletons. Specimen: PBMCs or T cells enriched from blood (not recorded which). All receptors come from a man aged 30 to 45 with acute COVID-19.

The chain carries TRBV3-1 (or the pseudogene TRBV3-2) and TRBJ2-1; 9 nucleotides line up with TRBD2. Germline lookup yields CDR1 LGHDT and CDR2 YNNKEL (reference sequence). The CDR3 contains 17 residues. V was clipped by 4 bases and J by 7 bases; unmatched bases: 14. The CDR3 nucleotides read TGTGCCAGCAGCCTCCCCGGTGGCCTAGCGGGGCAAAATGAGCAGTTCTTC. Its translation: CASSLPGGLAGQNEQFF.

This chain connects TRBV9 to TRBJ1-3; TRBD1 matches at 8 bases. Germline-derived CDR1 and CDR2 are SGDLS and YYNGEE. The trim removed 8 bases at V and 1 base at J, leaving 5 bases unmatched. This CDR3 region has 14 residues. CDR3: CASKQGASGNTIYF. CDR3 nucleotides: TGTGCCAGTAAGCAGGGGGCTTCTGGAAACACCATATATTTT.

The chain employs TRBV28 and TRBJ1-5, with D maybe TRBD1 (6 bases). Germline loops: CDR1 MDHEN, CDR2 SYDVKM. V lost 2 bases and J 0 bases, leaving 11 bases between the germline ends. The CDR3 sequence is 16 residues long. Here the CDR3 DNA reads TGTGCCAGCAGTTTAAACAGGGCGTATAGCAATCAGCCCCAGCATTTT. Protein sequence: CASSLNRAYSNQPQHF.

This clone appeared once. J is TRBJ1-4 and V is TRBV19, with D possibly TRBD1 on 6 matching bases. CDR3 length: 15 residues. Germline V lookup: CDR1 LNHDA, CDR2 SQIVND (reference sequence). The germline V and J ends were trimmed by 5 bases and 5 bases, with 15 bases remaining between them. Written as DNA, the CDR3 is TGTGCCAGTAGTTCGACCGACAGGAGGAATGAAAAACTGTTTTTT. It codes for CASSSTDRRNEKLFF.

This clone was counted only a few times. The chain combines TRBV27 with TRBJ2-2; D perhaps matches TRBD1 (6 bases). The CDR3 loop spans 16 amino acids. CDR1 is MNHEY, CDR2 SMNVEV, per germline (reference sequence). Between the trimmed V and J ends, which lost 2 bases and 2 bases, there was a span of 12 bases. CDR3 nucleotides: TGTGCCAGCAGTTTACAGGGGCAGATAAACACCGGGGAGCTGTTTTTT. This translates into CASSLQGQINTGELFF.

The chain joins TRBV28 to TRBJ2-6; 13 nucleotides align to TRBD2. The V gene's germline CDR1 is MDHEN and CDR2 SYDVKM. The CDR3 spans 17 residues. The trim removed 10 bases at V and 4 bases at J, leaving 10 bases unmatched. This CDR3 reads CATTTSGRALGANVLTF. CDR3 nucleotide sequence: TGTGCCACAACCACTAGCGGGAGGGCCTTGGGGGCCAACGTCCTGACTTTC.